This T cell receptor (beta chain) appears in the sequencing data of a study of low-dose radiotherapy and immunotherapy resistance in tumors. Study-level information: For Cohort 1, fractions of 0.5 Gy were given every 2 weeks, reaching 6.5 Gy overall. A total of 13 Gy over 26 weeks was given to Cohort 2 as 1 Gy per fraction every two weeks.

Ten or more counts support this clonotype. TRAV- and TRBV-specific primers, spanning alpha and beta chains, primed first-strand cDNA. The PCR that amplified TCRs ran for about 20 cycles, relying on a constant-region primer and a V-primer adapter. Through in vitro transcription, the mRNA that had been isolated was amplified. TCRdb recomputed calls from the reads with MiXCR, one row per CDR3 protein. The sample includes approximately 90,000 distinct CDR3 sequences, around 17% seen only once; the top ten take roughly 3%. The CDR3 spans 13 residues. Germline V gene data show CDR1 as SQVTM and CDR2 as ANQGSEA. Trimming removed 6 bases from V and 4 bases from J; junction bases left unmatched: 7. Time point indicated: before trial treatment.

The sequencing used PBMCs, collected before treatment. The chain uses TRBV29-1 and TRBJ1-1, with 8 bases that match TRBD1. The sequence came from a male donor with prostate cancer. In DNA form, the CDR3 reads TGCAGCGTCGGTGACAGGGGTAGCACTGAAGCTTTCTTT. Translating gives CSVGDRGSTEAFF.